The 12 T cell receptor beta chains listed next were all sequenced from one sample in a study of OX40 agonist ivuxolimab in advanced cancers. Libraries were prepared through the immunoSEQ multiplex PCR assay. Imported from immuneACCESS, the table was reduced by TCRdb to in-frame sequences with V and J called. These copies leave out some clones; in studies compared against another copy, an unresolved V gene accounts for under half, and the cause of the remainder is not known. The sample records roughly 90,000 clones, around 90% of which are singletons. The ten largest clones capture 0.33% of the sample. Sequencing was performed on CD4+ or CD8+ T cells sorted from blood, taken in a trial of the OX40 agonist ivuxolimab. Receptors originate from an adult with an advanced solid tumor such as melanoma, head and neck, liver or kidney cancer.

The rearrangement joins TRBV18 to TRBJ1-1; D gene ambiguous. This CDR3 spans 14 amino acids. The V end was cut by 6 bases, the J end by 1 base, with 12 bases between. Germline CDR1 and CDR2: KGHSH and LQKENI. In nucleotides, the CDR3 is TGTGCCAGCTCCCCTGGGGTCAAGAACACTGAAGCTTTCTTT. Its protein product is CASSPGVKNTEAFF.

The chain has TRBV11-2 and TRBJ2-6; D gene unclear. Deletions cut 0 bases from V and 2 bases from J, with 8 bases between. Germline V gene sequence: CDR1 SGHAT, CDR2 FQNNGV. The length of the CDR3 is 16 residues. The CDR3 spells CASSLELIPGANVLTF. The CDR3 coding sequence is TGTGCCAGCAGCTTAGAATTAATCCCTGGGGCCAACGTCCTGACTTTC.

This chain joins TRBV5-4 and TRBJ2-1; D could derive from TRBD1 or TRBD2 (6 bases each). The CDR3 length is 17 residues. CDR1 is SGHNT and CDR2 is YYREEE in the germline V gene (reference sequence). Trimming pared 4 bases from V and 4 bases from J, leaving 21 bases between. The CDR3, as DNA: TGTGCCAGCAGCAATGGAGGGCAGGGGCAACCTTACAATGAGCAGTTCTTC. Translation: CASSNGGQGQPYNEQFF.

This chain uses TRBV7-8 with TRBJ1-1; 8 bases match TRBD1. Germline V gene sequence: CDR1 SGHVS, CDR2 FQNEAQ. V lost 3 bases and J lost 6; bases outside the gene matches: 12. The CDR3 is made up of 16 amino acids. CDR3 residues: CASSFRGTGLFSEAFF. CDR3 coding DNA: TGTGCCAGCAGCTTCCGAGGGACAGGATTATTTTCTGAAGCTTTCTTT.

V usage is TRBV5-1 and J usage is TRBJ2-7; TRBD1 or TRBD2 may be the D gene (5 bases each). Trimming took off 0 bases at V and 2 bases at J, with 18 bases between the two ends. The CDR3 is made up of 17 amino acids. Per the germline V gene, CDR1 is SGHRS and CDR2 is YFSETQ. The CDR3 DNA reads as TGCGCCAGCAGCTTGGGTCCCACCGGGGCTAGTACCTACGAGCAGTACTTC. Its translation is CASSLGPTGASTYEQYF.

The rearrangement links TRBV7-8 to TRBJ2-7, with TRBD2 as a possible D gene (6 bases). The V end was cut by 0 bases, the J end by 6 bases, with 18 bases between. Germline assignment: CDR1 SGHVS and CDR2 FQNEAQ. CDR3 length: 16 residues. The CDR3 is CASSLARSGAASEQYF. The CDR3 DNA is TGTGCCAGCAGCTTAGCGCGTAGCGGAGCAGCCTCCGAGCAGTACTTC.

In its sample, this clone was seen once. The V gene is TRBV28, the J gene TRBJ1-2; 8 bases agree with TRBD1. Unmatched junction bases numbered 3, after V lost 6 bases and J lost 3 bases. The V gene's germline CDR1 is MDHEN and CDR2 SYDVKM. The CDR3 has 13 amino acids. The CDR3 loop is CASSQTGDYGYTF. CDR3 bases: TGTGCCAGCAGCCAGACAGGGGACTATGGCTACACCTTC.

The V call is TRBV13, the J call TRBJ2-1, with 11 nucleotides matching TRBD2. CDR1 is PRHDT and CDR2 is FYEKMQ in the germline V gene (reference sequence). This CDR3 has 17 amino acids. The V gene end was trimmed by 0 bases and the J gene end by 9 bases; junction bases not matched to a gene: 10. The CDR3 DNA reads TGTGCCAGCAGCTTAGGCCTGGGACTAGCGGCCACGTCTGAGCAGTTCTTC. Translation: CASSLGLGLAATSEQFF.

The rearrangement uses TRBV2 and TRBJ2-1; D uncertain. Trimming shortened V by 7 bases and J by 6 bases, and 13 bases separated the two germline ends. This CDR3 region has 13 residues. Germline CDR1 reads SNHLY; CDR2 reads FYNNEI. The chain's CDR3 is CASNRREPNEQFF. In DNA, the CDR3 is TGTGCCAGCAATCGCCGCGAGCCCAATGAGCAGTTCTTC.

V and J are TRBV6-6 and TRBJ2-3; D is unresolved. The CDR3 is 16 residues long. The V gene's germline CDR1 is MNHNY and CDR2 SVGAGI (reference sequence). Trimming took off 5 bases at V and 4 bases at J, with 19 bases between the two ends. Here the CDR3 reads CASSPNRAVKADTQYF. CDR3 nucleotide sequence: TGTGCCAGCAGTCCCAACCGGGCTGTAAAGGCAGATACGCAGTATTTT.

The genes are TRBV5-6 and TRBJ2-5; D might be TRBD1 (6 bases). Germline CDR1 reads SGHDT; CDR2 reads YYEEEE. The CDR3 sequence is 16 residues long. The germline V and J ends were trimmed by 4 bases and 11 bases, with 27 bases remaining between them. The CDR3 region is CASSNRVGAPGMEQYF. The CDR3 coding sequence is TGTGCCAGCAGCAATAGAGTGGGGGCCCCGGGTATGGAGCAGTACTTC.

The V call is TRBV5-1, the J call TRBJ2-1; TRBD1 agrees at 9 bases. Germline CDR1 is SGHRS and CDR2 is YFSETQ. The CDR3 length is 15 residues. V trimming: 4 bases; J trimming: 4 bases; junction bases outside the gene matches: 6. CDR3 in amino acids: CASSAGTGRYNEQFF. The CDR3 DNA reads TGCGCCAGCAGCGCAGGGACAGGGAGATACAATGAGCAGTTCTTC.